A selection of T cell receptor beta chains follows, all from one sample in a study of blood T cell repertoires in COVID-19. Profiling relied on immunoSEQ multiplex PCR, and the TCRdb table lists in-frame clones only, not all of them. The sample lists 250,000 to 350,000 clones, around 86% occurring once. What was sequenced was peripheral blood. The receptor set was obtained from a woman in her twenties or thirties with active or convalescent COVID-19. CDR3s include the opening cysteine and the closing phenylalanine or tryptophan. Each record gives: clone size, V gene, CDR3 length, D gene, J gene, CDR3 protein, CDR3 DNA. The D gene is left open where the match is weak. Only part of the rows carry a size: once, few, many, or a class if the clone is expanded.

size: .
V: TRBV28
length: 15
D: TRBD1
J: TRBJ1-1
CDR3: CASSPPTGLVTEAFF
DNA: TGTGCCAGCAGTCCCCCGACAGGGTTGGTCACTGAAGCTTTCTTT

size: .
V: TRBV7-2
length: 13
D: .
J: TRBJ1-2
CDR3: CASSLGPQDGYTF
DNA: TGTGCCAGCAGCTTAGGGCCCCAGGATGGCTACACCTTC

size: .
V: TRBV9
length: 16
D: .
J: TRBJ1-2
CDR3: CASSVGPGEFGGGYTF
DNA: TGTGCCAGCAGCGTTGGACCAGGGGAATTTGGTGGTGGCTACACCTTC

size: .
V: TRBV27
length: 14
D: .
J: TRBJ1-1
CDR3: CASSPNTGIAEAFF
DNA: TGTGCCAGCAGCCCTAATACAGGGATCGCTGAAGCTTTCTTT

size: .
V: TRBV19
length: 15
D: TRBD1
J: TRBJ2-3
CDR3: CASRGTGSSTDTQYF
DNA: TGTGCCAGTAGGGGGACAGGGTCCAGCACAGATACGCAGTATTTT

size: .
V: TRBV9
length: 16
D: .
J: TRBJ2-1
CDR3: CATRDSGISSYNEQFF
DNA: TGTGCCACCAGGGATTCGGGGATAAGCTCCTACAATGAGCAGTTCTTC

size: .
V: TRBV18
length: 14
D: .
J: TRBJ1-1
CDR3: CASSPASSGTEAFF
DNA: TGTGCCAGCTCACCGGCGAGTTCCGGGACTGAAGCTTTCTTT

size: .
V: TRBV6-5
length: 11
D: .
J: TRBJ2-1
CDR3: CASSPGVEQFF
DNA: TGTGCCAGCAGCCCAGGTGTGGAGCAGTTCTTC

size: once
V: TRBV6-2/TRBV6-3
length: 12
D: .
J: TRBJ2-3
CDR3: CASSHGTDTQYF
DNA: TGTGCCAGCAGCCACGGGACAGATACGCAGTATTTT

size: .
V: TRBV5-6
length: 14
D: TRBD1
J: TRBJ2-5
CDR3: CASSLGTGQETQYF
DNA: TGTGCCAGCAGCCTGGGGACAGGTCAAGAGACCCAGTACTTC

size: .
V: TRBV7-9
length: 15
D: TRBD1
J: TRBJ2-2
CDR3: CASSSSGQGAGELFF
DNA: TGTGCCAGCAGCTCGTCGGGACAGGGGGCCGGGGAGCTGTTTTTT

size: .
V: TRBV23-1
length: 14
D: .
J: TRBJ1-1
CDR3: CASSQSRENTEAFF
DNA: TGCGCCAGCAGTCAATCTAGAGAGAACACTGAAGCTTTCTTT

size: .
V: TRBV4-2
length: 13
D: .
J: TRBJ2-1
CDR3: CASSQARVNEQFF
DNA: TGTGCCAGCAGCCAAGCTAGAGTCAATGAGCAGTTCTTC

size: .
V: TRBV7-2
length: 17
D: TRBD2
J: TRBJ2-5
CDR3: CASSSRTSGDPVETQYF
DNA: TGTGCCAGCAGCTCCCGGACTAGCGGGGACCCCGTGGAGACCCAGTACTTC

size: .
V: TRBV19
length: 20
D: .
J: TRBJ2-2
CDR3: CASTSLRAGDSKTNTGELFF
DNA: TGTGCCAGTACCTCCCTTCGAGCGGGGGACAGCAAAACGAACACCGGGGAGCTGTTTTTT

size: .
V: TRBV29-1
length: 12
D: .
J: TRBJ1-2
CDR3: CSVGGGNYGYTF
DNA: TGCAGCGTTGGGGGGGGTAACTATGGCTACACCTTC

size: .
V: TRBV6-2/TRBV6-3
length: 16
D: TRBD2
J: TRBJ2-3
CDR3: CASSYTSGGLADTQYF
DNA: TGTGCCAGCAGTTACACTAGCGGGGGCCTTGCAGATACGCAGTATTTT

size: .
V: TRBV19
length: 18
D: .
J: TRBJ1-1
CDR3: CASSISPGLTAPNTEAFF
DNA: TGTGCCAGTAGTATATCCCCGGGCCTGACAGCTCCGAACACTGAAGCTTTCTTT

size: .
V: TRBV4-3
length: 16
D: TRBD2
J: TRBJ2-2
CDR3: CASSQVAGDYTGELFF
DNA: TGCGCCAGCAGCCAAGTTGCGGGGGACTACACCGGGGAGCTGTTTTTT

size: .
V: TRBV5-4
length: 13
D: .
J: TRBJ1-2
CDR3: CASSWGGRPGYTF
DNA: TGTGCCAGCAGCTGGGGGGGACGCCCTGGCTACACCTTC

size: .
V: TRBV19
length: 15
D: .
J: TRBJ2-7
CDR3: CASSRTRQDSYEQYF
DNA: TGTGCCAGTAGTCGTACACGACAGGACTCCTACGAGCAGTACTTC

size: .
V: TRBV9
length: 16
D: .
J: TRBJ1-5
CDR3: CASSVGRISSNQPQHF
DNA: TGTGCCAGCAGCGTAGGGCGGATTTCTAGCAATCAGCCCCAGCATTTT

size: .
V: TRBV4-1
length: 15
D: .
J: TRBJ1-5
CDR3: CASSQGDTSNQPQHF
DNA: TGCGCCAGCAGCCAAGGGGACACTAGCAATCAGCCCCAGCATTTT

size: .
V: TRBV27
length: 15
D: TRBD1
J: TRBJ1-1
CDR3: CASRGQGGQNTEAFF
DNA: TGTGCCAGCAGGGGACAGGGGGGGCAGAACACTGAAGCTTTCTTT

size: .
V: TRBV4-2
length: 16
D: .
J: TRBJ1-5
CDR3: CASSQAGVSRPQPQHF
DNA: TGTGCCAGCAGCCAAGCAGGGGTTAGTCGGCCCCAGCCCCAGCATTTT

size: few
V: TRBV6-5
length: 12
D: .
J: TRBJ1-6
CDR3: CASSPTGLALHF
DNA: TGTGCCAGCAGTCCGACAGGTCTGGCCCTCCACTTT

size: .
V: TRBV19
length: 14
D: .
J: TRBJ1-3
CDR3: CASRERNSGNTIYF
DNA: TGTGCCAGTAGGGAGAGAAACTCTGGAAACACCATATATTTT

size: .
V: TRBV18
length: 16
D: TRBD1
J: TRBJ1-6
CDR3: CASSPPVGQGNSPLHF
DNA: TGTGCCAGCTCACCACCAGTCGGACAGGGTAATTCACCCCTCCACTTT

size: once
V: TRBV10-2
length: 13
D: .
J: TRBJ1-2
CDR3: CASSPSYRDRYTF
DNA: TGCGCCAGCAGCCCTTCTTACAGGGATCGCTACACCTTC

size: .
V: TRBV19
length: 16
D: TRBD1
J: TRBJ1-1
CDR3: CASSIRSLGGPTEAFF
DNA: TGTGCCAGTAGTATAAGATCGCTAGGGGGCCCGACTGAAGCTTTCTTT

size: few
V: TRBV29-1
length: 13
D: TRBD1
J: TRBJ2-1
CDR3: CSVTPGQYNEQFF
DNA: TGCAGCGTCACTCCGGGACAGTACAATGAGCAGTTCTTC

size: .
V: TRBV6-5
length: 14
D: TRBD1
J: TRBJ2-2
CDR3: CASRGTGATGELFF
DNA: TGTGCCAGCAGGGGGACAGGAGCCACCGGGGAGCTGTTTTTT

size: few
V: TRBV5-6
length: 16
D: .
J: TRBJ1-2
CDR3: CASSLEVLEGLHGYTF
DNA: TGTGCCAGCAGCTTGGAGGTGTTGGAGGGGCTCCATGGCTACACCTTC

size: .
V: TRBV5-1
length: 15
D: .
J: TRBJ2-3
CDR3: CASSLSGGLTDTQYF
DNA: TGCGCCAGCAGCCTATCGGGGGGCCTCACAGATACGCAGTATTTT

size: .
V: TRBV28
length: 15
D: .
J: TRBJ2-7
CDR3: CASSLGAGGAYEQYF
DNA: TGTGCCAGCAGTTTAGGAGCAGGAGGTGCCTACGAGCAGTACTTC

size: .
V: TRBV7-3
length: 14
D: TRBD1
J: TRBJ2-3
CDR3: CASSPTGGTDTQYF
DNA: TGTGCCAGCAGCCCAACAGGGGGCACAGATACGCAGTATTTT

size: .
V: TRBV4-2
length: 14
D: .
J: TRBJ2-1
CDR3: CASSQDFGVNEQFF
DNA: TGTGCCAGCAGCCAAGACTTCGGAGTCAATGAGCAGTTCTTC

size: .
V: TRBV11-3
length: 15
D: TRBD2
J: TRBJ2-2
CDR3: CASSLGGDPGGELFF
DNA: TGTGCCAGCAGCCTGGGGGGGGACCCTGGCGGGGAGCTGTTTTTT

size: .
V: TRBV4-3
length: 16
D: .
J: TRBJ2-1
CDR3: CASSQDLTGGDNEQFF
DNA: TGCGCCAGCAGCCAAGATCTAACAGGGGGGGACAATGAGCAGTTCTTC

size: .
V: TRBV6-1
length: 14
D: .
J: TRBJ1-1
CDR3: CASSESQGGTEAFF
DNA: TGTGCCAGCAGTGAATCACAGGGTGGCACTGAAGCTTTCTTT

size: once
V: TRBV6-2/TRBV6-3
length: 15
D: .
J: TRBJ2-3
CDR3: CASSSRALYTDTQYF
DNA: TGTGCCAGCAGTTCCAGGGCCTTATACACAGATACGCAGTATTTT

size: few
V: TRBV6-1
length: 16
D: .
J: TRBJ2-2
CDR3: CASSEGAGANTGELFF
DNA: TGTGCCAGCAGTGAAGGGGCAGGGGCGAACACCGGGGAGCTGTTTTTT

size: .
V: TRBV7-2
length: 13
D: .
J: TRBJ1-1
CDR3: CASSLGGGDEAFF
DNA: TGTGCCAGCAGCTTAGGAGGGGGGGATGAAGCTTTCTTT

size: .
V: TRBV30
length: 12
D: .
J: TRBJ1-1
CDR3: CAWNAEDTEAFF
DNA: TGTGCCTGGAACGCAGAGGACACTGAAGCTTTCTTT

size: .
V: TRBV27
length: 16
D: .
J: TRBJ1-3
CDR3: CASSRMGPLSGNTIYF
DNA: TGTGCCAGCAGCCGTATGGGGCCCCTCTCTGGAAACACCATATATTTT

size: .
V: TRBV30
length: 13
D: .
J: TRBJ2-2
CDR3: CAWSVWGQRELFF
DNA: TGTGCCTGGAGTGTATGGGGGCAACGGGAGCTGTTTTTT

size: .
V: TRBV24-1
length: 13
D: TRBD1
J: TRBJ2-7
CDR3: CATSGQGSYEQYF
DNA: TGTGCCACCTCGGGACAGGGCTCCTACGAGCAGTACTTC

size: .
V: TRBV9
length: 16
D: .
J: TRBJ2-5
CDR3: CASSVGHRASGETQYF
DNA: TGTGCCAGCAGCGTAGGCCACAGGGCCTCAGGGGAGACCCAGTACTTC

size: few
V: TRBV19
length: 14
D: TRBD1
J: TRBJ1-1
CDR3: CASSIWTGGTEAFF
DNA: TGTGCCAGTAGTATTTGGACAGGGGGCACTGAAGCTTTCTTT

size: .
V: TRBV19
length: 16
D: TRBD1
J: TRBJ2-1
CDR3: CASSIKLVQGAGEQFF
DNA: TGTGCCAGTAGTATAAAACTCGTACAGGGGGCGGGTGAGCAGTTCTTC

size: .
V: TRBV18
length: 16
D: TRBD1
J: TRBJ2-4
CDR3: CASSRSGQLAKNIQYF
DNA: TGTGCCAGCTCACGCTCGGGACAGTTAGCCAAAAACATTCAGTACTTC

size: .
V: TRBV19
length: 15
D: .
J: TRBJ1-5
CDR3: CASNPDRVSNQPQHF
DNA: TGTGCCAGTAATCCCGACCGGGTTAGCAATCAGCCCCAGCATTTT